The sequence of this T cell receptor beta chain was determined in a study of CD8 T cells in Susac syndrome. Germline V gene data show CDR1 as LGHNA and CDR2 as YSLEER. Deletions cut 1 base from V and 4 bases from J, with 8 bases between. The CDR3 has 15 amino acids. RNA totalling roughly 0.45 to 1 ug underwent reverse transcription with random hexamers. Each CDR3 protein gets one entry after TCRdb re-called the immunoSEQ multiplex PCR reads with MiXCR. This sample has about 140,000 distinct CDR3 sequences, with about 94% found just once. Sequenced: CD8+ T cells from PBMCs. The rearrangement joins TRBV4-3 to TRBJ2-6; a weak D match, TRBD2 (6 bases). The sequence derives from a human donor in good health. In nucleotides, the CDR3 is TGCGCCAGCAGCCAAGGGGGAGGAGGGGCCAACGTCCTGACTTTC. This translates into CASSQGGGGANVLTF.